The clone carrying this T cell receptor (beta chain) was seen repeatedly, ten times or more. Its antigen is as yet unknown. A TCRbeta library incorporating unique molecular identifiers was prepared. MiXCR, applied by TCRdb to the PCR reads, yields one record per CDR3 protein. The sample lists around 250,000 distinct CDR3 sequences, roughly 23% seen once, with 2% to 3% in the top ten. The record originates from a study of T-cell reconstitution after alpha-beta-depleted transplantation in children. General study points: Expanded graft clones numbering several hundred reportedly gave rise to alpha-beta T cells about two months after transplant.

This receptor was identified in a girl aged 2 to 10 with Fanconi anemia, due to receive a stem cell transplant. The source material was PBMCs, sampled before TCRalphabeta/CD19-depleted stem cell transplant.

DNA of the CDR3: TGCAGTGCTAGATTGGGGGGGCGCACAGATACGCAGTATTTT. Translating it yields CSARLGGRTDTQYF. The chain recombines TRBV20-1 with TRBJ2-3; perhaps TRBD2 as D (7 bases). The CDR3 is 14 residues long. Germline V gene lookup returns CDR1 DFQATT and CDR2 SNEGSKA (reference sequence). V was clipped by 2 bases and J by 1 base, with 10 bases between them.